This TCR beta chain appears in the sequencing data of a study of cytomegalovirus exposure and HLA in healthy donors. Study-level findings and limits: There were 150 to 200 TCR beta chains listed as cytomegalovirus-associated. Cytomegalovirus status, reportedly, was diagnosed with high specificity and sensitivity by the classifier.

Here immunoSEQ multiplex PCR was the method, and the copy in TCRdb shows in-frame clones only, minus some. This table has 180,000 or so clones, roughly 84% appearing once. With 0 bases clipped from V and 6 bases from J, the junction kept 4 bases outside the gene matches. Per germline, CDR1 SGDLS and CDR2 YYNGEE. This CDR3 region has 15 residues. As for this clone: Its antigen is not identified.

The TCR was taken from a woman aged 30 to 39 in good health and CMV-seropositive. Sequenced input: PBMCs. This rearrangement joins TRBV9 to TRBJ2-1, with 9 positions matching TRBD1. The CDR3 DNA is TGTGCCAGCAGCGTAGGAGGACAGGGGCCCAATGAGCAGTTCTTC. Its translation is CASSVGGQGPNEQFF.